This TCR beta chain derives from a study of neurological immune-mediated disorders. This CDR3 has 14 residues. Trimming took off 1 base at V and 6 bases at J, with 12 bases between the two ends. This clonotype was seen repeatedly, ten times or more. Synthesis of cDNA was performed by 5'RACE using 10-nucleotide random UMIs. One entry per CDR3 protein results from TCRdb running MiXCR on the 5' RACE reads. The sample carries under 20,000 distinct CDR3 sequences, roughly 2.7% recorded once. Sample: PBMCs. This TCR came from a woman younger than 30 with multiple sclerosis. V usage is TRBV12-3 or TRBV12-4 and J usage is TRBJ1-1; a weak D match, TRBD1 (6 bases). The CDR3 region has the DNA TGTGCCAGCAGTTTAGACAGGGATTGGCCTGAAGCTTTCTTT. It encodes CASSLDRDWPEAFF.